These 8 T cell receptor beta chains originate from one sample sequenced in a study of post-analysis software for immune sequencing data. Study conclusions and caveats: Four to six TRBV segments were significantly more frequent in patients than in controls. TRBV5-6, TRBV5-1 and TRBV20-1 were among these segments.

These receptors' targets are unknown. The TCR beta cDNA libraries contained unique molecular identifiers. MiXCR, run by TCRdb on the PCR reads, gives a single entry per CDR3 protein. The sample includes approximately 630,000 distinct CDR3 sequences, 55% to 60% of them seen just once. Material: blood. Source of these receptors: a girl aged 2 to 9 with multiple sclerosis.

This clonotype came up a few times. CDR3 sequence (DNA): TGTGCCAGCAACGCCGGCGAGGGCCCTGGCTACACCTTC. Its translation: CASNAGEGPGYTF. The chain joins TRBV7-2 to TRBJ1-2, with no clear D. The germline V gene encodes CDR1 SGHTA and CDR2 FQGNSA. V gave up 7 bases and J gave up 7 bases, with 16 bases separating them. The length of the CDR3 is 13 residues.

This rearrangement joins TRBV5-1 to TRBJ1-2, with TRBD1 identical over 7 bases. Germline V gene sequence: CDR1 SGHRS, CDR2 YFSETQ. The CDR3 runs 15 residues. Trimming took 2 bases from V and 5 from J; bases not matched to a gene: 9. CDR3 DNA sequence: TGCGCCAGCAGCTTCGGAGCAGGGGGAACTTATGGCTACACCTTC. Translating gives CASSFGAGGTYGYTF.

The sample holds a few counts of this clonotype. The rearrangement links TRBV9 to TRBJ2-1, with unresolved D. Trimming pared 0 bases from V and 2 bases from J, leaving 9 bases between. From germline, CDR1 is SGDLS and CDR2 YYNGEE. The length of the CDR3 is 15 residues. The CDR3 nucleotides are TGTGCCAGCAGCGTAGCAACAGCAGCCTACAATGAGCAGTTCTTC. It yields the protein CASSVATAAYNEQFF.

The chain combines TRBV13 with TRBJ2-1, with D tentatively TRBD1 or TRBD2 (6 bases each). Trimming cost V 8 bases and J 8 bases, with 16 bases left between them. The CDR3 runs 13 residues. Germline loops: CDR1 PRHDT, CDR2 FYEKMQ (reference sequence). In DNA form, the CDR3 reads TGTGCCAGCTCCCGGGTGGGGGGCTATGAGCAGTTCTTC. Translation gives CASSRVGGYEQFF.

CDR3 nucleotide sequence: TGTGCCAGCAGCTTAATTCCCTCCCCGGGCGGCACCGGGGAGCTGTTTTTT. It is translated as CASSLIPSPGGTGELFF. The V and J genes are TRBV11-2 and TRBJ2-2; D call uncertain. Germline V gene data show CDR1 as SGHAT and CDR2 as FQNNGV. V lost 2 bases and J 4 bases, leaving 17 bases between the germline ends. The CDR3 is made up of 17 amino acids.

The V and J genes are TRBV6-6 and TRBJ1-1; D might be TRBD1 (5 bases). The germline V and J ends were trimmed by 6 bases and 1 base, with 12 bases remaining between them. The germline V gene has CDR1 MNHNY and CDR2 SVGAGI (reference sequence). The CDR3 runs 14 residues. CDR3 DNA: TGTGCCAGCAGGGGGCCGGGAGAGAACACTGAAGCTTTCTTT. This codes for CASRGPGENTEAFF.

The J gene is TRBJ2-5, the V gene TRBV12-3 or TRBV12-4; the D gene is possibly TRBD2 (5 bases). The V gene lost 3 bases and the J gene lost 5 bases, with 16 bases spanning the gap. This CDR3 has 15 residues. CDR3 sequence reads: CASSFDWGRGETQYF. CDR3 bases: TGTGCCAGCAGTTTTGATTGGGGTAGAGGGGAGACCCAGTACTTC.

This clonotype came up a few times. The chain carries TRBV6-5 and TRBJ1-2, with 7 bases fitting TRBD1. Germline values: CDR1 MNHEY, CDR2 SVGAGI. V was pared by 2 bases and J by 2 bases, with 5 bases of the junction left unmatched. This CDR3 spans 15 amino acids. Written as DNA, the CDR3 is TGTGCCAGCAGTTACGGACTACAGGGGAACTATGGCTACACCTTC. It is translated as CASSYGLQGNYGYTF.